Reported below is one TCR beta chain. This clone is assessed as medium-sized (0.01 to 0.1%). Its target antigen remains unknown. The record has no base qualities; no much larger clone is one base away. The germline V gene specifies SNHLY as CDR1 and FYNNEI as CDR2. From V the trimming removes 7 bases and from J it removes 6 bases, while the gene matches leave 4 bases of the junction unaccounted for. Inclusive of the bounding cysteine and phenylalanine, the CDR3 is 12 residues long. The read is trimmed to its CDR3 DNA, 36 bases read in frame from base 1. This sample was included in a study of metastatic and nonmetastatic thyroid tumors (dated by TCRdb to 2020 to 2022). Background for the entire study: The researchers compared repertoires between peripheral blood samples and tumor or nodule tissue samples from patients with malignant or benign thyroid disease. The study at large found these results: In both blood and tumor samples, TCR beta diversity was reported to be significantly higher in malignant tumors than in benign nodules.

Library creation used PCR. Instrument on record: Illumina HiSeq 4000. High-throughput sequencing was used to profile the TCR beta-chain CDR3 region of every patient. The original pipeline was this. Drawing on CDR3 differences between clinicopathological groups, the researchers built a classifier meant to tell apart patients with distant-metastatic papillary thyroid cancer. The Shannon index was used to assess repertoire diversity, and the Morisita-Horn index was used to assess tumor-blood repertoire similarity. Through fastp at Q25 and MiXCR, TCRdb rebuilt clones from the public reads, retaining in-frame beta chains. None of the V and J calls come from the authors' own analysis; TCRdb made them. This sample is represented by 27,000 or so clones; roughly 17% of them were singletons. 5.5% to 7.5% of the sample belongs to the ten largest clones. No treatment had been received by any patient before thyroid surgery. The study retrospectively analysed patient clinical samples collected from the early 2010s to the late 2010s using T-cell receptor beta sequencing.

The V and J segments used are TRBV2 and TRBJ2-7, and TRBD2 aligns with 9 junction nucleotides. This TCR came from a male donor with papillary thyroid cancer or a benign thyroid nodule (not recorded which). Some clones in this sample may be carry-over from other donors' samples. The sequenced material came from blood. The CDR3 here reads CASKFSGSEQYF. The DNA sequence is given as TGTGCCAGCAAGTTTAGCGGGAGCGAGCAGTACTTC.